The rows below give T cell receptor beta chains drawn from one sample of a study of blood T cell repertoires in COVID-19. Measured with immunoSEQ multiplex PCR; TCRdb has only the in-frame clones, and not every one. The sample yields 300,000 or so clones, about nine tenths seen once. The specimen was peripheral blood. The origin of the receptors is a woman in her 30s with COVID-19, enrolled during active disease. The conserved cysteine and the conserved F or W are not part of the CDR3 here. Fields, in order: V gene, J gene, CDR3 protein.

TRBV3-1/TRBV3-2,TRBJ1-2,ASSPSGANNYGYT
TRBV6-5,TRBJ2-7,ASSYSTGYEQY
TRBV19,TRBJ2-7,ASGGASYEQY
TRBV29-1,TRBJ2-1,SVDRSGPYNEQF
TRBV5-1,TRBJ1-6,ASSLEQGEYSPLH
TRBV19,TRBJ2-5,ASSIGTSGRGLGETQY
TRBV27,TRBJ1-5,ASSFGVFQPQH
TRBV5-1,TRBJ2-7,ASSLGHSKSSYEQY
TRBV6-5,TRBJ1-6,ASTRDSHSPLH
TRBV2,TRBJ2-7,ASSAQGLSYEQY
TRBV25-1,TRBJ2-3,ASSVALAGGDTQY
TRBV5-6,TRBJ2-5,ASSFKFGIENQETQY
TRBV9,TRBJ1-3,ASSADRGAGNTIY
TRBV5-1,TRBJ1-2,ASSLLGDKDGYT
TRBV4-1,TRBJ1-3,ASSQERTTGNTIY
TRBV11-2,TRBJ2-7,ASSLAGTGGLYEQY
TRBV6-5,TRBJ1-5,ASSYGGSTNQPQH
TRBV9,TRBJ1-6,ASSVDQGQFNSPLH
TRBV5-1,TRBJ2-7,ASSPTDSFYEQY
TRBV6-1,TRBJ1-2,ASSEGRQGNYGYT
TRBV5-1,TRBJ1-2,ASSLAQGVSGTGTRWYGYT
TRBV28,TRBJ1-2,ASSFRGYGYT
TRBV4-1,TRBJ1-1,ASSPRDRVGNTEAF